One and the same sample provided the 19 T cell receptor beta chains below, sequenced in a study of shared clonotypes between healthy human individuals. Profiled with immunoSEQ multiplex PCR; TCRdb holds only in-frame clones, not every one. Of fewer than 400,000 clones in the sample, around 67% were seen once. The sequenced material came from memory CD4+ T cells sorted from blood. The subset: CD45RA-negative fraction. All receptors derive from a man aged 30 to 45 in good health.

The chain is built from TRBV7-3 and TRBJ2-5, with TRBD1 identical over 7 bases. Trimming cost V 5 bases and J 4 bases; bases outside gene matches: 4. In germline, CDR1 is SGHTA, CDR2 FQGTGA. The CDR3 consists of 13 residues. CDR3 sequence: CASSRQGGETQYF. The DNA of the CDR3 is TGTGCCAGCAGCCGACAGGGCGGAGAGACCCAGTACTTC.

J is TRBJ2-1 and V is TRBV11-2, with 14 bases matching TRBD2. The length of the CDR3 is 18 residues. The ends lost 4 bases at V and 0 bases at J; junction bases unmatched: 5. CDR1 is SGHAT, CDR2 FQNNGV, per germline. CDR3 nucleotides: TGTGCCAGCAGCTACCCGACTAGCGGGAGGGGCTCCTACAATGAGCAGTTCTTC. Translated, it gives CASSYPTSGRGSYNEQFF.

The gene calls are TRBV27 and TRBJ2-7; D may correspond to TRBD1 or TRBD2 (5 bases each). V was clipped by 6 bases and J by 2 bases, with 11 bases between them. Germline values: CDR1 MNHEY, CDR2 SMNVEV (reference sequence). This CDR3 spans 13 amino acids. The CDR3 DNA is TGTGCCAGCAGGAGGGACGGGACCTACGAGCAGTACTTC. Its translation is CASRRDGTYEQYF.

The gene calls are TRBV28 and TRBJ2-1; D uncertain. In germline, CDR1 is MDHEN, CDR2 SYDVKM. The CDR3 covers 14 residues. Deletions cut 4 bases from V and 7 bases from J, with 14 bases between. CDR3 in DNA: TGTGCCAGCAGTTCCCATCGACCGGTAAATGAGCAGTTCTTC. This sequence encodes CASSSHRPVNEQFF.

The gene calls are TRBV5-4 and TRBJ2-3; the D gene is possibly TRBD2 (6 bases). Germline V gene lookup returns CDR1 SGHNT and CDR2 YYREEE (reference sequence). Between the trimmed V and J ends, which lost 3 bases and 0 bases, there was a span of 17 bases. This CDR3 is built from 17 residues. The chain's CDR3 is CASSSEGSLTSTDTQYF. The CDR3 bases are TGTGCCAGCAGCTCGGAGGGGAGCTTGACTAGCACAGATACGCAGTATTTT.

CDR3 protein: CASSLGLTEETQYF. The CDR3 DNA sequence: TGCGCCAGCAGCTTGGGTTTGACTGAGGAGACCCAGTACTTC. This chain links TRBV5-1 with TRBJ2-5, with D uncertain. Germline V gives CDR1 SGHRS, CDR2 YFSETQ. There are 14 residues in the CDR3. Trimming cost V 0 bases and J 5 bases, with 11 bases left between them.

This clone appeared a few times. The V and J genes are TRBV5-1 and TRBJ2-4; 8 nucleotides match TRBD1. The junction had 4 bases not matched to a gene; V was cut back by 2 bases and J by 6 bases. The CDR3 loop spans 14 amino acids. Germline-derived CDR1 and CDR2 are SGHRS and YFSETQ. The CDR3 is CASSLTTGVNIQYF. CDR3 coding DNA: TGCGCCAGCAGCTTAACGACAGGGGTAAACATTCAGTACTTC.

CDR3 DNA sequence: TGTGCCAGCAGGCGAGTCTACGATACGCAGTATTTT. Encoded protein: CASRRVYDTQYF. V usage is TRBV7-2 and J usage is TRBJ2-3; no reliable D call. V gave up 6 bases and J gave up 6 bases, with 10 bases separating them. This CDR3 comprises 12 residues. Germline lookup yields CDR1 SGHTA and CDR2 FQGNSA.

This clone turned up a few times. This sequence joins TRBV25-1 and TRBJ2-5; a weak D match, TRBD1 (5 bases). CDR1 is MGHDK and CDR2 is SYGVNS in the germline V gene. This CDR3 has 12 residues. Trimming shortened V by 8 bases and J by 10 bases, and 17 bases separated the two germline ends. CDR3 DNA sequence: TGTGCCAGCGCTTCACAGGTTGTCGGCCAGTACTTC. This translates into CASASQVVGQYF.

This chain links TRBV28 with TRBJ1-4, with D tentatively TRBD1 (5 bases). The germline V gene encodes CDR1 MDHEN and CDR2 SYDVKM. There are 16 residues in the CDR3. The V and J ends lost 5 bases and 0 bases respectively, with 13 bases between them. Written as DNA, the CDR3 is TGTGCCAGCAGTCAGGGCCCCAGTGCAACTAATGAAAAACTGTTTTTT. This encodes CASSQGPSATNEKLFF.

The chain is built from TRBV29-1 and TRBJ2-1; 16 bases map to TRBD2. The V segment lost 6 bases and the J segment 6 bases; nucleotides outside the gene matches: 2. In germline, CDR1 is SQVTM, CDR2 ANQGSEA. The length of the CDR3 is 14 residues. The CDR3 region has the DNA TGCAGCGTCGGGACTAGCGGGAGGGCCAATGAGCAGTTCTTC. This sequence encodes CSVGTSGRANEQFF.

The rearrangement uses TRBV7-2 and TRBJ2-3; 9 bases align to TRBD2. Per the germline V gene, CDR1 is SGHTA and CDR2 is FQGNSA. With 0 bases clipped from V and 3 bases from J, the junction kept 7 bases outside the gene matches. The CDR3 sequence is 17 residues long. CDR3 sequence reads: CASSLAVSGSRTDTQYF. CDR3 nucleotide sequence: TGTGCCAGCAGCTTAGCGGTTAGCGGGAGTAGAACAGATACGCAGTATTTT. Full variable domain (outside the CDR3, taken from reference TRBV7-2 and TRBJ2-3): GAGVSQSPSNKVTEKGKDVELRCDPISGHTALYWYRQSLGQGLEFLIYFQGNSAPDKSGLPSDRFSAERTGGSVSTLTIQRTQQEDSAVYLCASSLAVSGSRTDTQYFGPGTRLTVL.

J is TRBJ2-2 and V is TRBV9, with TRBD2 identical over 7 bases. Germline trimming cut 0 bases from V and 2 bases from J; bases unmatched to any gene: 4. Germline V gene sequence: CDR1 SGDLS, CDR2 YYNGEE. The length of the CDR3 is 16 residues. The CDR3 DNA is TGTGCCAGCAGCGTAGACGCGGGAGTCAACACCGGGGAGCTGTTTTTT. Encoded protein: CASSVDAGVNTGELFF.

The sample holds one count of this clone. This rearrangement joins TRBV18 to TRBJ2-1; 7 positions match TRBD1. The CDR3 spans 17 residues. Unmatched junction bases numbered 12, after V lost 6 bases and J lost 1 base. Per the germline V gene, CDR1 is KGHSH and CDR2 is LQKENI. CDR3 region: CASSLYSGTASYNEQFF. CDR3 sequence (DNA): TGTGCCAGCTCCCTATATTCCGGGACAGCTTCCTACAATGAGCAGTTCTTC. The full variable domain, completed using reference TRBV18 and TRBJ2-1, is NAGVMQNPRHLVRRRGQEARLRCSPMKGHSHVYWYRQLPEEGLKFMVYLQKENIIDESGMPKERFSAEFPKEGPSILRIQQVVRGDSAAYFCASSLYSGTASYNEQFFGPGTRLTVL.

The chain combines TRBV30 with TRBJ1-1; D not resolved. V was shortened by 5 bases and J by 1 base, with 11 bases between the two germline ends. The germline CDR1 and CDR2 sequences are GTSNPN and SVGIG (reference sequence). The CDR3 extends over 13 amino acids. The CDR3: CAWGAGSNTEAFF. CDR3 nucleotides: TGTGCCTGGGGAGCAGGATCGAACACTGAAGCTTTCTTT. The full variable domain, its missing parts supplied by reference TRBV30 and TRBJ1-1, is SQTIHQWPATLVQPVGSPLSLECTVEGTSNPNLYWYRQAAGRGLQLLFYSVGIGQISSEVPQNLSASRPQDRQFILSSKKLLLSDSGFYLCAWGAGSNTEAFFGQGTRLTVV.

The V and J genes are TRBV9 and TRBJ2-2; TRBD1 is a possible D gene (7 bases). Germline CDR1 reads SGDLS; CDR2 reads YYNGEE. The CDR3 has 15 amino acids. The V end lost 3 bases, the J end lost 3 bases, and 12 bases lay between the germline ends. The CDR3 sequence is CASSGGDSHTGELFF. The CDR3 DNA follows: TGTGCCAGCAGCGGGGGGGACAGCCACACCGGGGAGCTGTTTTTT.

The V call is TRBV9, the J call TRBJ2-5; D possibly matches TRBD1 or TRBD2 (5 bases each). This CDR3 contains 12 residues. Germline loops: CDR1 SGDLS, CDR2 YYNGEE. V was cut by 0 bases and J by 10 bases, with 10 bases left in between. The CDR3 DNA reads as TGTGCCAGCAGCGTAGGAGAGGGGAGCCAGTACTTC. Amino acids: CASSVGEGSQYF. Full variable domain (remainder filled in from reference TRBV9 and TRBJ2-5): DSGVTQTPKHLITATGQRVTLRCSPRSGDLSVYWYQQSLDQGLQFLIQYYNGEERAKGNILERFSAQQFPDLHSELNLSSLELGDSALYFCASSVGEGSQYFGPGTRLLVL.

This clone occurred once. V gene TRBV7-2 combines with J gene TRBJ2-5, with D tentatively TRBD2 (6 bases). The CDR3 is 19 amino acids. Trimming took 2 bases from V and 0 from J, leaving 22 bases between them. The V gene's germline CDR1 is SGHTA and CDR2 FQGNSA. The CDR3 DNA is TGTGCCAGCAGCTTACGGGGGAGAGCGCTAAGCTTTAACCAAGAGACCCAGTACTTC. Its protein product is CASSLRGRALSFNQETQYF.

The rearrangement uses TRBV11-2 and TRBJ2-5; 7 bases agree with TRBD2. This CDR3 region has 15 residues. V lost 2 bases and J lost 1; bases outside the gene matches: 4. Germline V gene sequence: CDR1 SGHAT, CDR2 FQNNGV. Here the CDR3 DNA reads TGTGCCAGCAGCTTAATTGGGGGGGTCCAAGAGACCCAGTACTTC. Its translation is CASSLIGGVQETQYF. Looking up the rest from reference TRBV11-2 and TRBJ2-5 gives the full variable domain: EAGVAQSPRYKIIEKRQSVAFWCNPISGHATLYWYQQILGQGPKLLIQFQNNGVVDDSQLPKDRFSAERLKGVDSTLKIQPAKLEDSAVYLCASSLIGGVQETQYFGPGTRLLVL.